This entry is about one T cell receptor beta chain. The data belong to a study of blood T cell repertoires in COVID-19. In the study overall: Samples representing acute and convalescent COVID-19 were sourced from the United States, Italy and Spain.

The Seattle site enrolled patients during active infection and followed them longitudinally. Trimming pared 1 base from V and 4 bases from J, leaving 8 bases between. The germline gives CDR1 SGHDT, CDR2 YYEEEE. The CDR3 spans 13 residues. As originally analysed: Estimates of nucleated cell counts were drawn from the amplification of reference gene primers. Profiling relied on immunoSEQ multiplex PCR, and the TCRdb table lists in-frame clones only, not all of them. Clonal size and the V and J genes are those of that table, whereas D and trimming came from the DNA. The sample has around 140,000 clones; approximately 90% are singletons.

The chain employs TRBV5-6 and TRBJ1-2; tentative D call: TRBD1 (5 bases). The material sequenced was peripheral blood. This clonotype originated in a man between 18 and 29 years old with COVID-19, enrolled during active disease. This chain's CDR3 is CASSLRGTYGYTF. For the CDR3, the DNA is TGTGCCAGCAGCTTGAGGGGAACCTATGGCTACACCTTC.